This is a list of T cell receptor beta chains from one sample in a study of blood T cell repertoires in COVID-19. TCRdb's copy holds only in-frame clones and misses some; the assay was immunoSEQ multiplex PCR. Of about 250,000 clones listed, roughly 80% were seen once; the top ten hold roughly 9.8%. The specimen was peripheral blood. These receptors came from a man older than 75 with acute or convalescent COVID-19. The conserved cysteine and the conserved F or W are not part of the CDR3 here.

v_gene	j_gene	CDR3aa
TRBV6-6	TRBJ2-7	ASSLQGSSYEQY
TRBV28	TRBJ1-2	ASRSGTRSYYGYT
TRBV24-1	TRBJ2-1	ATSDTGTGGYNEQF
TRBV12-3/TRBV12-4	TRBJ1-2	ASGRGWEGYT
TRBV2	TRBJ2-7	ASTRTGYYEQY
TRBV6-5	TRBJ2-3	ASSQGDTQY
TRBV2	TRBJ1-1	ASREQGAATEAF
TRBV6-1	TRBJ2-1	ASSEIAGVKNEQF
TRBV27	TRBJ2-7	ASRKAGQGHEQY
TRBV2	TRBJ2-3	ASFGATDTQY
TRBV18	TRBJ1-1	ASSPNPGHDFEAF
TRBV7-6	TRBJ2-7	ASSLATSGTGLTYEQY
TRBV19	TRBJ1-2	ASSIDRGYGYT
TRBV18	TRBJ2-1	ASSPGQGTNEQF
TRBV19	TRBJ1-5	ASSFQGGNQPQH
TRBV11-2	TRBJ2-7	ASSRVRQHSYEQY
TRBV14	TRBJ2-1	ASSQDWRGNEQF